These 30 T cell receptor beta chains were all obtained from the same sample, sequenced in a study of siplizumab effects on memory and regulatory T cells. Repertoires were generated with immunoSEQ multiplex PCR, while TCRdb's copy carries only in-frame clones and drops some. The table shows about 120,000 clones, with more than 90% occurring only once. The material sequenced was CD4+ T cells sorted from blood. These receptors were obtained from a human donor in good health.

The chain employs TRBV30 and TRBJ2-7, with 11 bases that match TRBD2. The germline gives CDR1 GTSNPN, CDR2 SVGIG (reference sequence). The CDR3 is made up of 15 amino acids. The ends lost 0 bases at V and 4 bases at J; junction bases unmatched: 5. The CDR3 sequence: CAWSVLPSGGYEQYF. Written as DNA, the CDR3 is TGTGCCTGGAGTGTACTCCCTAGCGGGGGGTACGAGCAGTACTTC.

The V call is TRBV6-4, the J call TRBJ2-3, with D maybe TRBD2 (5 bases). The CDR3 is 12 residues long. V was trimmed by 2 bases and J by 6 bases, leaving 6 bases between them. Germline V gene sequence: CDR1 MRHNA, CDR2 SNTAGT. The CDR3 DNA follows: TGTGCCAGCAGTGACGGGAGTGATACGCAGTATTTT. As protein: CASSDGSDTQYF.

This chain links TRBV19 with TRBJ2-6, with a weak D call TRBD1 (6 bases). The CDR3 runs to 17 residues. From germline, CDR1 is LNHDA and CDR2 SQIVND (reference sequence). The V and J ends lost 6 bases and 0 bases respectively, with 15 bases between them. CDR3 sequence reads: CASSLRSRGSGANVLTF. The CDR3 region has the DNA TGTGCCAGTAGCCTTCGATCCAGGGGCTCTGGGGCCAACGTCCTGACTTTC.

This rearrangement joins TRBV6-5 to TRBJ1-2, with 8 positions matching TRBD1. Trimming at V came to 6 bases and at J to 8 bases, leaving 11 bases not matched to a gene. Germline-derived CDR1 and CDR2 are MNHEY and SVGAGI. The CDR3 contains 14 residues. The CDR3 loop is CASSPGQGRLGYTF. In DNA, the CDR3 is TGTGCCAGCAGCCCCGGACAGGGCCGCTTGGGCTACACCTTC.

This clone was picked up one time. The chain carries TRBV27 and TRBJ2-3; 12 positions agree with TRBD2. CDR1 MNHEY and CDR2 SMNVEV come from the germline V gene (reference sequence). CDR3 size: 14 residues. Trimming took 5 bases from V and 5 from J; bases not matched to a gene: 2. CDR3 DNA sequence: TGTGCCAGCAGTCAACTAGCGGGGGGAGATACGCAGTATTTT. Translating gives CASSQLAGGDTQYF.

DNA for the CDR3: TGTGCCAGCAGTGAATACCCACGACATAATAGCAATCAGCCCCAGCATTTT. It translates to CASSEYPRHNSNQPQHF. The V call is TRBV2, the J call TRBJ1-5; D ambiguous. The V end lost 2 bases, the J end lost 0 bases, and 14 bases lay between the germline ends. CDR1 is SNHLY, CDR2 FYNNEI, per germline. The CDR3 is 17 amino acids.

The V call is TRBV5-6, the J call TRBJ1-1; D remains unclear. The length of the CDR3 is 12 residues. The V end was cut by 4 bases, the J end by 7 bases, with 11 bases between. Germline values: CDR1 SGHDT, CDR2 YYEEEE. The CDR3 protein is CASSLGRYEAFF. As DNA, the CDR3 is TGTGCCAGCAGCCTTGGACGGTATGAAGCTTTCTTT.

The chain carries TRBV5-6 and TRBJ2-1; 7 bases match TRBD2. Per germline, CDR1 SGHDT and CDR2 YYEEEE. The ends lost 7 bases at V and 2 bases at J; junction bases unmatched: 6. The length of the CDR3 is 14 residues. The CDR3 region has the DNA TGTGCCAGCCTCGAGCGGGGAACCTACAATGAGCAGTTCTTC. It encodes CASLERGTYNEQFF.

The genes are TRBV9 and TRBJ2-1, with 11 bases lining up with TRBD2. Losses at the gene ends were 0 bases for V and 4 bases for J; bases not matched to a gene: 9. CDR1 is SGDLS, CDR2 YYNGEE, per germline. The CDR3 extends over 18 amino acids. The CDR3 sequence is CASSVGDSGRAAYNEQFF. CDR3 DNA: TGTGCCAGCAGCGTAGGAGATAGCGGGAGGGCCGCTTACAATGAGCAGTTCTTC.

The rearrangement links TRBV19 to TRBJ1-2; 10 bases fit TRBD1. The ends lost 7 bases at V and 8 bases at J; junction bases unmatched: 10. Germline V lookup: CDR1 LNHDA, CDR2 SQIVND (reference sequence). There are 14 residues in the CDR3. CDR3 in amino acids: CASTAGQGIGGYTF. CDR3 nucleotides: TGTGCCAGTACCGCGGGACAGGGGATTGGGGGCTACACCTTC.

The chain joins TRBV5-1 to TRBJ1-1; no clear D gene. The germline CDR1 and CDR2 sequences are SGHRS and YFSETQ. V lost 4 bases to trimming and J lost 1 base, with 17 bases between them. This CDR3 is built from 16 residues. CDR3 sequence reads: CASSTSDTNRNTEAFF. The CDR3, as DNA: TGCGCCAGCAGCACTTCAGACACAAACAGGAACACTGAAGCTTTCTTT. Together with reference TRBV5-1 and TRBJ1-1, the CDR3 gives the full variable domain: KAGVTQTPRYLIKTRGQQVTLSCSPISGHRSVSWYQQTPGQGLQFLFEYFSETQRNKGNFPGRFSGRQFSNSRSEMNVSTLELGDSALYLCASSTSDTNRNTEAFFGQGTRLTVV.

The CDR3 nucleotides read TGTGCCAGCAGGCCTTCGGACTCGCCTAATGAAAAACTGTTTTTT. As protein: CASRPSDSPNEKLFF. V is TRBV6-6 and J is TRBJ1-4; D gene unclear. CDR3 length equals 15 residues. Trimming removed 6 bases from V and 3 bases from J, with 14 bases in between. Germline CDR1 is MNHNY and CDR2 is SVGAGI (reference sequence).

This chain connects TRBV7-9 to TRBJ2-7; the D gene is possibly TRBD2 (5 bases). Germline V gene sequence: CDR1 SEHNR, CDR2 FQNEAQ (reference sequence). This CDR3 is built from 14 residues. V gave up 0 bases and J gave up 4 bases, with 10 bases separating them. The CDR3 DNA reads TGTGCCAGCAGCTTAGCGGGATCGGGGTACGAGCAGTACTTC. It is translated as CASSLAGSGYEQYF.

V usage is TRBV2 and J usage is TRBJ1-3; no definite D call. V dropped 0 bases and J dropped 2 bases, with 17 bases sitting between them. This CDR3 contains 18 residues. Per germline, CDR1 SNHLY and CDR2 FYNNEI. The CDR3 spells CASSEALRTAATGNTIYF. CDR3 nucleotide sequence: TGTGCCAGCAGTGAAGCGCTTCGTACGGCCGCCACTGGAAACACCATATATTTT.

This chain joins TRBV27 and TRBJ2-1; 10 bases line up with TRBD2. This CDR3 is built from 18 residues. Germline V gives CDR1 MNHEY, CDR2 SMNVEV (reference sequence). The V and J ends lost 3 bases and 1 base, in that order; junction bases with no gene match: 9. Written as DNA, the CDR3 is TGTGCCAGCAGTTTTCTAGCGGGAGTATTTGGTTCCTACAATGAGCAGTTCTTC. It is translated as CASSFLAGVFGSYNEQFF.

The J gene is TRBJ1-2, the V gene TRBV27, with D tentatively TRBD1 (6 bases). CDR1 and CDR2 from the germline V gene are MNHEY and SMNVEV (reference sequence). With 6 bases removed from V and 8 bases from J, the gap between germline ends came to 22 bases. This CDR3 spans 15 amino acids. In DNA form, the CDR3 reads TGTGCCAGCAGCCGACTCCTGGACAGCCCTCTAGGCTACACCTTC. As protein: CASSRLLDSPLGYTF.

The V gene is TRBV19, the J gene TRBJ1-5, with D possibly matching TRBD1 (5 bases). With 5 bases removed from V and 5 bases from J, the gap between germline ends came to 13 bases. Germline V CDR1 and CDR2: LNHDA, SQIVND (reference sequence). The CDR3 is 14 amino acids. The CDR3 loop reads CASSPIGEHQPQHF. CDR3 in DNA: TGTGCCAGTAGTCCTATAGGGGAACATCAGCCCCAGCATTTT. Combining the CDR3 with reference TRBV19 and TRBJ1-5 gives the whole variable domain DGGITQSPKYLFRKEGQNVTLSCEQNLNHDAMYWYRQDPGQGLRLIYYSQIVNDFQKGDIAEGYSVSREKKESFPLTVTSAQKNPTAFYLCASSPIGEHQPQHFGDGTRLSIL.

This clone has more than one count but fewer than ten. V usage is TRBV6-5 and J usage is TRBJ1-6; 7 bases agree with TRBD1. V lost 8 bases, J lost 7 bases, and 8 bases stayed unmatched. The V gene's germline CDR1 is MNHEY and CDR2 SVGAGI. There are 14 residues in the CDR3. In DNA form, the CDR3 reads TGTGCCAGCTCCCGGACAGGACCGAATTCACCCCTCCACTTT. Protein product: CASSRTGPNSPLHF.

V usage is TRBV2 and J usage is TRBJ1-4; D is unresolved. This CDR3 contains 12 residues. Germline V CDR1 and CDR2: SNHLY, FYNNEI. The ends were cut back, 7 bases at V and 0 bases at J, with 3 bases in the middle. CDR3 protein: CASKSTNEKLFF. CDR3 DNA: TGTGCCAGCAAATCAACTAATGAAAAACTGTTTTTT.

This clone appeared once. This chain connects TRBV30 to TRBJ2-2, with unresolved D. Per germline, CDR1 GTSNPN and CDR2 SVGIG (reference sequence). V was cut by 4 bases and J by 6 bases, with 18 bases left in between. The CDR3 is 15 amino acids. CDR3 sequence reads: CAWTKGYRAPGELFF. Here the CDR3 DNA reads TGTGCCTGGACCAAAGGATACCGCGCCCCCGGGGAGCTGTTTTTT. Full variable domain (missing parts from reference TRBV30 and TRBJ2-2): SQTIHQWPATLVQPVGSPLSLECTVEGTSNPNLYWYRQAAGRGLQLLFYSVGIGQISSEVPQNLSASRPQDRQFILSSKKLLLSDSGFYLCAWTKGYRAPGELFFGEGSRLTVL.

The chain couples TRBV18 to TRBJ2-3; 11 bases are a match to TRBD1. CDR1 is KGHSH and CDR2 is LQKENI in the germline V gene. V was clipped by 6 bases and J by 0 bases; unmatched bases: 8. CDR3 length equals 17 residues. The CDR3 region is CASSHGQGAFSTDTQYF. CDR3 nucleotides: TGTGCCAGCTCCCACGGACAGGGGGCTTTTAGCACAGATACGCAGTATTTT. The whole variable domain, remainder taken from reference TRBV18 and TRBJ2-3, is NAGVMQNPRHLVRRRGQEARLRCSPMKGHSHVYWYRQLPEEGLKFMVYLQKENIIDESGMPKERFSAEFPKEGPSILRIQQVVRGDSAAYFCASSHGQGAFSTDTQYFGPGTRLTVL.

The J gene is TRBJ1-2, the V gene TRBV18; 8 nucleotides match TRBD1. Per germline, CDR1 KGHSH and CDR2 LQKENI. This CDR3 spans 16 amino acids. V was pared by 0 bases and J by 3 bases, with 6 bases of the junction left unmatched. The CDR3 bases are TGTGCCAGCTCACCACCGGGGACAGGACTAGACTATGGCTACACCTTC. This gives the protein CASSPPGTGLDYGYTF.

The DNA of the CDR3 is TGTGCCAGCAGGGGAGGGCCTAGCTCTGGAAACACCATATATTTT. It specifies CASRGGPSSGNTIYF. The V and J genes are TRBV2 and TRBJ1-3, with D uncertain. CDR1 is SNHLY, CDR2 FYNNEI, per germline. This CDR3 comprises 15 residues. V was trimmed by 6 bases and J by 0 bases, leaving 12 bases between them.

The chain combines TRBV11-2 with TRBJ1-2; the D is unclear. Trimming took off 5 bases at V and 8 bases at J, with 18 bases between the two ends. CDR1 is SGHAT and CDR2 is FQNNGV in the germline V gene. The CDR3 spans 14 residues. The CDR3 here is CASSQAWTSQGYTF. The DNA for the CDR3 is TGTGCCAGCAGCCAAGCGTGGACGTCGCAGGGCTACACCTTC.

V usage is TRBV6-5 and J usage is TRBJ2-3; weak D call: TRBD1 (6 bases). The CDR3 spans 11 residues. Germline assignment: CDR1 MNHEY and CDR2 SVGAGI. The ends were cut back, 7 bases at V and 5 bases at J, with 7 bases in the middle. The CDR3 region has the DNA TGTGCCAGCACCAGGGGAGATACGCAGTATTTT. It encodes CASTRGDTQYF.

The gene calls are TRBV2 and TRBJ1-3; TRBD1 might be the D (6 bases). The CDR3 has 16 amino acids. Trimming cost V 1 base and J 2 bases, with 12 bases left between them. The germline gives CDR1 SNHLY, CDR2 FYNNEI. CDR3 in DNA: TGTGCCAGCAGTGAAGTCCGGGGGGCCGCTGGAAACACCATATATTTT. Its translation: CASSEVRGAAGNTIYF.

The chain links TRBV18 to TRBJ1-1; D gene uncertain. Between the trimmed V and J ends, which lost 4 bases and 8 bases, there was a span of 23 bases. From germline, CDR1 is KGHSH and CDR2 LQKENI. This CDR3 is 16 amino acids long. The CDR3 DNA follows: TGTGCCAGCTCACGGGGTGCCTCTGGCGGGGTTTGGGAAGCTTTCTTT. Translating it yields CASSRGASGGVWEAFF.

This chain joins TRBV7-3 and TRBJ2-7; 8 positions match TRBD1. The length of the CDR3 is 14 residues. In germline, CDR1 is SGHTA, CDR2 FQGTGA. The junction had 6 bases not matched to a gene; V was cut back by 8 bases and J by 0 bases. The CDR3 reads CASGRDRSSYEQYF. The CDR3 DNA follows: TGTGCCAGCGGCCGGGACAGGAGCTCCTACGAGCAGTACTTC.

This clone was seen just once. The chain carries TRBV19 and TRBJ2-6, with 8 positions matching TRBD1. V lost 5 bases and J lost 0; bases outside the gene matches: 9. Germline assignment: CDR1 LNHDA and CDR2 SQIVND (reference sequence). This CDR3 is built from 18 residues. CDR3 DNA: TGTGCCAGTAGTTTACCGGGACAGGCTCCCTCTGGGGCCAACGTCCTGACTTTC. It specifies CASSLPGQAPSGANVLTF. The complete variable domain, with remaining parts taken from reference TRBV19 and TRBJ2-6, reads DGGITQSPKYLFRKEGQNVTLSCEQNLNHDAMYWYRQDPGQGLRLIYYSQIVNDFQKGDIAEGYSVSREKKESFPLTVTSAQKNPTAFYLCASSLPGQAPSGANVLTFGAGSRLTVL.

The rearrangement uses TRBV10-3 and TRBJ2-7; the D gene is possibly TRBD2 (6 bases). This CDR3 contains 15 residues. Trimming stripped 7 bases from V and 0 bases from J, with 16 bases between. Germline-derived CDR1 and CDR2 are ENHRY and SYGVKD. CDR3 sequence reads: CAITPYAGNSYEQYF. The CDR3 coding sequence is TGTGCCATCACCCCATATGCGGGAAACTCCTACGAGCAGTACTTC.